This T cell receptor beta chain was recovered during a study of coeliac disease. Background on the study: Without high-resolution HLA typing, biased TRBV7-2 usage was queried. General observations from the study: TRB repertoires were largely private, with most amino acid sequences found in only one sample. Intraepithelial and lamina propria fractions were not highly pure, so cross-contamination was possible. Active celiac intraepithelial and lamina propria samples had lower TRB and TRG clonality than control samples.

Each fraction contributed one roughly 500,000-cell aliquot for sequencing. Data came from immunoSEQ multiplex PCR; TCRdb stores just in-frame clones and leaves some out. Among 4,000 to 4,500 clones, around two thirds were seen once, and the ten largest hold 11%. For this clone: The antigen is unknown.

V shed 0 bases and J shed 6 bases, with 3 bases lying between them. CDR1 is MNHEY, CDR2 SVGAGI, per germline. The CDR3 sequence is 12 residues long. The chain joins TRBV6-5 to TRBJ2-4; D unresolved. The receptor comes from a woman younger than 30 with active celiac disease. The sample consisted of intraepithelial lymphocytes from the gut. The CDR3 coding sequence is TGTGCCAGCAGTTACTCCGGAAACATTCAGTACTTC. Translating it yields CASSYSGNIQYF.